Below, 22 T cell receptor beta chains from the same sample are listed, as sequenced in a study of tumor-infiltrating lymphocytes in primary liver carcinoma. Both blood RNA, taken from unsorted whole blood, and germline DNA were extracted. Making TCR beta cDNA involved roughly 500 ng total RNA and a constant-region primer. ARM-PCR, slightly modified, supplied the TCR beta libraries through three nested multiplex PCR rounds. Forward primers for TRBV1-TRBV30 and a C-beta reverse primer served the first two PCR rounds, at roughly 10 cycles each. TCRdb re-called the multiplex PCR reads through MiXCR, storing one row per CDR3 protein. The sample contains about 200,000 distinct CDR3 sequences, roughly 61% of which appear only once. The sequenced material came from peripheral blood. These receptors originate from a woman aged 55-69 years with primary liver carcinoma and hepatitis B virus infection.

Only one count was recorded for this clonotype. This chain joins TRBV28 and TRBJ2-5; D ambiguous. CDR3 length: 12 amino acids. Deletions cut 7 bases from V and 4 bases from J, with 10 bases between. Per the germline V gene, CDR1 is MDHEN and CDR2 is SYDVKM. The CDR3 here is CASMKDGETQYF. The DNA for the CDR3 is TGTGCCAGCATGAAGGACGGAGAGACCCAGTACTTC.

About this clonotype itself: This could be a read error, since a much larger clone is one nucleotide away. The chain combines TRBV5-4 with TRBJ2-2; 9 nucleotides match TRBD2. CDR1 is SGHNT, CDR2 YYREEE, per germline (reference sequence). There are 18 residues in the CDR3. After removal of 4 bases from V and 2 bases from J, the junction contained 12 bases not matched to a gene. The CDR3 nucleotides read TGTGCCAGCAGCCGTGAAGCCCCTAGCGGGACAAACACCGGGGAGCTGTTTTTT. Encoded protein: CASSREAPSGTNTGELFF.

In regard to this clonotype: Because it lacks the conserved phenylalanine or tryptophan at the end, this CDR3 is likely a read error. Because the CDR3's place on the DNA is in doubt, the DNA is left out and the CDR3 is given as listed by TCRdb. J is TRBJ2-3 and V is TRBV12-5; the table assigns TRBD2, which was not confirmed against the DNA. The CDR3 length is 13 residues, termini included. The germline V gene encodes CDR1 LGHNT and CDR2 FRNRAP. This CDR3 reads CASSLSPGLTPYL.

This rearrangement joins TRBV14 to TRBJ1-1; TRBD1 matches at 10 bases. V lost 1 base, J lost 4 bases, and 6 bases stayed unmatched. In germline, CDR1 is SGHDN, CDR2 FVKESK. This CDR3 region has 16 residues. In DNA form, the CDR3 reads TGTGCCAGCAGCCAAGGGACAGGGGGAGAGGGCACTGAAGCTTTCTTT. It codes for CASSQGTGGEGTEAFF.

This clonotype occurred many times. The chain uses TRBV6-1 and TRBJ2-2; 14 positions match TRBD2. CDR1 MNHNS and CDR2 SASEGT come from the germline V gene. The CDR3 runs to 18 residues. V dropped 6 bases and J dropped 2; count of bases not matched to a gene: 8. CDR3 DNA sequence: TGTGCCAGCAGACCCGGGACTAGCGGGAGATTAAACACCGGGGAGCTGTTTTTT. Protein: CASRPGTSGRLNTGELFF.

This chain links TRBV11-2 with TRBJ2-2; D gene unclear. Germline V gene sequence: CDR1 SGHAT, CDR2 FQNNGV. V dropped 7 bases and J dropped 5 bases, with 26 bases sitting between them. CDR3 size: 18 residues. CDR3 sequence reads: CASIITTTWTVGTGELFF. The CDR3 coding sequence is TGTGCCAGCATCATCACCACTACATGGACGGTGGGGACCGGGGAGCTGTTTTTT.

This clonotype was counted at least ten times. The rearrangement links TRBV12-3 or TRBV12-4 to TRBJ2-4, with D possibly matching TRBD1 (5 bases). This CDR3 is built from 15 residues. V lost 0 bases to trimming and J lost 8 bases, with 14 bases between them. DNA for the CDR3: TGTGCCAGCAGTTTAGCGGCTTTCGGCAGGGACATTCAGTACTTC. Its protein product is CASSLAAFGRDIQYF.

This sequence joins TRBV20-1 and TRBJ2-2; D may be TRBD1 or TRBD2 (5 bases each). CDR3 length equals 17 residues. Germline values: CDR1 DFQATT, CDR2 SNEGSKA (reference sequence). V was trimmed by 6 bases and J by 1 base, leaving 21 bases between them. This CDR3 is CSAEDIDRGGNTGELFF. CDR3 bases: TGCAGTGCGGAGGACATCGATAGGGGTGGGAACACCGGGGAGCTGTTTTTT.

V and J are TRBV19 and TRBJ2-1, with TRBD2 matching 7 bases. This CDR3 is built from 14 residues. CDR1 LNHDA and CDR2 SQIVND come from the germline V gene (reference sequence). Germline trimming cut 6 bases from V and 8 bases from J; bases unmatched to any gene: 10. The DNA of the CDR3 is TGTGCCAGTAGCCCCCCGGCGGGAGACGATGAGCAGTTCTTC. It is translated as CASSPPAGDDEQFF.

A word on this clonotype: A much more abundant neighbour one base away suggests this may be a read error. The V call is TRBV6-5, the J call TRBJ2-3; D perhaps matches TRBD2 (6 bases). Trimming shortened V by 6 bases and J by 7 bases, and 20 bases separated the two germline ends. CDR3 length: 15 residues. Germline CDR1 is MNHEY and CDR2 is SVGAGI. The CDR3 DNA sequence: TGTGCCAGCAGCCCACGCGGGAAACACAGACATACGCAGTATTTT. This codes for CASSPRGKHRHTQYF.

On this clonotype itself: This could be a read error, since a much larger clone is one nucleotide away. The chain recombines TRBV6-5 with TRBJ1-5; weak D call: TRBD1 (6 bases). The V gene's germline CDR1 is MNHEY and CDR2 SVGAGI. The CDR3 spans 14 residues. CDR3 residues: CASRPGHSNQPHHF. In nucleotides, the CDR3 is TGTGCCAGCAGACCGGGACACAGCAATCAGCCCCATCATTTT.

Concerning this clonotype: Relative to the germline gene, one junction end is altered; a read error may explain this. The chain is built from TRBV29-1 and TRBJ2-7; either TRBD1 or TRBD2 may fit D (5 bases each). The CDR3 totals 14 residues. Germline loops: CDR1 SQVTM, CDR2 ANQGSEA. This CDR3 reads CSVSPGRSSYEQYF. For the CDR3, the DNA is TGCAGCGTATCCCCGGGACGGAGCTCCTACGAACAGTACTTC.

This clonotype occurred a few times. A read error may account for a junction end that differs from germline. The CDR3 nucleotides are TGTGCTAGCAGCCAACTTCGACAGTCCGAGACCCAGTACTTC. It yields the protein CASSQLRQSETQYF. The chain recombines TRBV7-7 with TRBJ2-5; tentatively, D is TRBD1 (5 bases). This CDR3 region has 14 residues. Germline CDR1 and CDR2: SSHAT and FNYEAQ (reference sequence).

Worth noting for this clonotype: Since a much larger clone is just one base distant, this may be a read error. This chain uses TRBV29-1 with TRBJ2-2; no firm D call. Germline V lookup: CDR1 SQVTM, CDR2 ANQGSEA. There are 12 residues in the CDR3. V lost 4 bases and J 5 bases, leaving 8 bases between the germline ends. The CDR3 region is CSVVLGTGELFF. The CDR3 DNA follows: TGCAGCGTTGTTCTGGGTACCGGGGAGCTGTTTTTT.

This clonotype has ten or more counts. This chain joins TRBV4-2 and TRBJ2-5; 8 nucleotides agree with TRBD1. The germline gives CDR1 LGHNA, CDR2 YNFKEQ. The CDR3 extends over 15 amino acids. The J segment lost 1 base and the V segment lost 0 bases, leaving 1 base of the junction unmatched. CDR3 loop: CASSQDGTGQETQYF. DNA of the CDR3: TGTGCCAGCAGCCAAGATGGGACAGGCCAAGAGACCCAGTACTTC.

On this clonotype itself: Possible read error: a much larger clone is one base away. Here the CDR3 DNA reads TGTGCCACCTCTCTAGCGGAGGGGGAATGCAATGAGCAGTTCTTC. This translates into CATSLAEGECNEQFF. The V call is TRBV7-8, the J call TRBJ2-1; a weak D match, TRBD2 (7 bases). This CDR3 spans 15 amino acids. The V end lost 10 bases, the J end lost 6 bases, and 22 bases lay between the germline ends. Germline lookup yields CDR1 SGHVS and CDR2 FQNEAQ.

In the case of this clonotype: One end of the junction varies from germline; a read error may be responsible. This sequence joins TRBV6-5 and TRBJ2-1; D perhaps matches TRBD2 (5 bases). The CDR3 contains 18 residues. The germline V gene encodes CDR1 MNHEY and CDR2 SVGAGI. The CDR3 protein is CASCYAPGSLSSYNEQFF. The CDR3 DNA is TGTGCCAGCTGTTACGCTCCGGGGAGCCTGAGTTCCTACAATGAGCAGTTCTTC.

Comments on this clonotype: Its ends do not fully match the called genes, so a read error is possible. The gene calls are TRBV11-2 and TRBJ1-1; 7 bases are a match to TRBD1. This CDR3 is 13 amino acids long. Germline assignment: CDR1 SGHAT and CDR2 FQNNGV. The CDR3 sequence: CASSLESGGEALF. Here the CDR3 DNA reads TGTGCTAGCAGTTTAGAGTCAGGGGGTGAAGCTTTATTT.

The chain joins TRBV5-1 to TRBJ2-7; maybe TRBD2 (6 bases). V gave up 8 bases and J gave up 3 bases, with 15 bases separating them. The germline V gene has CDR1 SGHRS and CDR2 YFSETQ. CDR3 length: 13 residues. CDR3 loop: CARTGTPLYEQYF. Written as DNA, the CDR3 is TGCGCCAGAACCGGGACTCCCCTCTACGAGCAGTACTTC.

This clonotype was picked up one time. The junction departs from the called germline gene at one end, perhaps through a read error. The chain combines TRBV12-3 or TRBV12-4 with TRBJ2-3, with D perhaps given as TRBD1 or TRBD2 (5 bases each). This CDR3 contains 15 residues. CDR3 loop: CASSLSSWGTDTQYF. CDR3 DNA sequence: TGTGCAAGCAGTTTAAGCTCGTGGGGGACAGATACGCAGTATTTT.

The chain carries TRBV12-5 and TRBJ2-1; tentative D call: TRBD2 (5 bases). V gave up 0 bases and J gave up 15 bases, with 18 bases separating them. The CDR3 covers 14 residues. Germline V CDR1 and CDR2: LGHNT, FRNRAP. The CDR3 protein is CASGLVEASSKRFF. CDR3 sequence (DNA): TGTGCTAGTGGTTTGGTGGAGGCATCGAGCAAGCGGTTCTTC.

This clonotype was found a few times. The V gene is TRBV2, the J gene TRBJ2-5, with 7 bases fitting TRBD2. The CDR3 extends over 14 amino acids. V shed 3 bases and J 4 bases; nucleotides not matched to a gene: 5. Germline CDR1 is SNHLY and CDR2 is FYNNEI. The CDR3 reads CASSDREVSETQYF. The CDR3 DNA sequence: TGTGCCAGCAGTGACCGGGAGGTGTCAGAGACCCAGTACTTC.